Below, 28 T cell receptor beta chains from the same sample are listed, as sequenced in a study of regulatory T cells in long-lasting Graves disease. HTBI primers from iRepertoire and Arm-PCR of CDR3 regions yielded the TCR beta libraries. TCRdb passed the multiplex PCR reads through MiXCR, listing each CDR3 protein once. This table holds a few hundred thousand distinct CDR3 sequences, approximately 14% found once. The sample's time point: newly diagnosed GD, antithyroid drugs for less than 3 months. PBMC RNA served as the TCR library source. A further study also used this sample, focusing on T cells in Graves' hyperthyroidism and ophthalmopathy.

The sample was peripheral blood mononuclear cells (PBMCs), taken at new diagnosis, from a patient treated with antithyroid drugs. The receptor set was obtained from a woman between 50 and 59 years old with Graves disease.

This clonotype was observed at least ten times. V usage is TRBV11-2 and J usage is TRBJ2-5; 7 bases map to TRBD2. Unmatched junction bases numbered 9, after V lost 4 bases and J lost 4 bases. The CDR3 spans 15 residues. CDR1 and CDR2 (germline): SGHAT, FQNNGV. CDR3 sequence reads: CASSSGLSGGETQYF. The CDR3 DNA is TGTGCCAGCAGCTCCGGACTGTCGGGGGGAGAGACCCAGTACTTC.

This clonotype was recorded a few times. A read error may explain this, as a much larger clone is one base away. This chain joins TRBV7-9 and TRBJ2-1; possibly TRBD1 for D (7 bases). Germline CDR1 and CDR2: SEHNR and FQNEAQ (reference sequence). CDR3 length equals 14 residues. With 5 bases removed from V and 6 bases from J, the gap between germline ends came to 14 bases. CDR3 sequence (DNA): TGTGCCAGCAGCCGGGCAGGGGGAGGCAATGAGCAGTTCTTC. It codes for CASSRAGGGNEQFF.

This clonotype was found many times. The chain uses TRBV27 and TRBJ2-7; 9 positions match TRBD2. Germline V lookup: CDR1 MNHEY, CDR2 SMNVEV (reference sequence). V lost 5 bases to trimming and J lost 6 bases; unmatched junction nucleotides: 11. This CDR3 comprises 15 residues. CDR3 sequence: CASSPPAGGLREQYF. CDR3 sequence (DNA): TGTGCCAGCAGTCCGCCGGCGGGAGGGCTCCGCGAGCAGTACTTC.

Regarding this clonotype: This could be a read error, since a much larger clone is one nucleotide away. V and J are TRBV29-1 and TRBJ2-7, with 8 bases identical to TRBD2. The CDR3 sequence is 14 residues long. Germline V lookup: CDR1 SQVTM, CDR2 ANQGSEA. V was clipped by 1 base and J by 3 bases; unmatched bases: 5. The CDR3 spells CSVEVPGGIYEQYF. Written as DNA, the CDR3 is TGCAGCGTTGAAGTTCCGGGGGGGATCTACGAGCAGTACTTC.

Points on this clonotype: A much larger clonotype is one base distant, so this may be a read error. The rearrangement uses TRBV5-1 and TRBJ2-1; 8 positions agree with TRBD1. The ends lost 0 bases at V and 2 bases at J; junction bases unmatched: 7. CDR1 is SGHRS, CDR2 YFSETQ, per germline. The CDR3 has 17 residues. CDR3 in DNA: TGCGCCAGCAGCTTGGTGGGCAGGGGGCTTCCCTACAATGAGCAGTTCTTC. Translated: CASSLVGRGLPYNEQFF.

This clonotype has a count of ten or more. The rearrangement uses TRBV6-1 and TRBJ2-7; 11 bases are a match to TRBD1. The CDR3 extends over 14 amino acids. Trimming removed 6 bases from V and 2 bases from J; junction bases left unmatched: 3. The V gene's germline CDR1 is MNHNS and CDR2 SASEGT. In DNA form, the CDR3 reads TGTGCCAGCAGACAGGGACAGGGGGCCTACGAGCAGTACTTC. Protein: CASRQGQGAYEQYF.

The chain joins TRBV6-2 or TRBV6-3 to TRBJ2-1; 9 bases fit TRBD2. After removal of 5 bases from V and 4 bases from J, the junction contained 6 bases not matched to a gene. Germline V lookup: CDR1 MNHEY, CDR2 SVGEGT. The CDR3 has 15 amino acids. The CDR3 spells CASSRAGGAYNEQFF. Written as DNA, the CDR3 is TGTGCCAGCAGTCGAGCGGGAGGTGCGTACAATGAGCAGTTCTTC.

This clonotype was recorded many times. The J gene is TRBJ2-7, the V gene TRBV5-6; D is possibly TRBD2 (6 bases). The CDR3 sequence is 12 residues long. The ends were cut back, 6 bases at V and 6 bases at J, with 13 bases in the middle. CDR1 and CDR2 (germline): SGHDT, YYEEEE. The CDR3 protein is CASTFGGSEQYF. The CDR3 DNA is TGTGCCAGCACCTTCGGAGGGTCCGAGCAGTACTTC.

Comment on this clonotype: One end of the junction varies from germline; a read error may be responsible. The chain combines TRBV5-1 with TRBJ2-1; weak D call: TRBD1 (6 bases). Germline CDR1 reads SGHRS; CDR2 reads YFSETQ. This CDR3 has 15 amino acids. The DNA for the CDR3 is TGCGCCAGCAGCCGAAGGGCATCAGGGGTCGATGAGCAGTGCTTC. It codes for CASSRRASGVDEQCF.

This clonotype was counted ten times or more. This chain joins TRBV7-3 and TRBJ2-1, with 11 bases lining up with TRBD2. Per germline, CDR1 SGHTA and CDR2 FQGTGA. The CDR3 extends over 21 amino acids. The junction had 19 bases not matched to a gene; V was cut back by 2 bases and J by 4 bases. The CDR3 DNA reads as TGTGCCAGCAGCTTACAGGTGGCTAGCGGGAGGCGGAGGCTAGCTTACAATGAGCAGTTCTTC. Translated, it gives CASSLQVASGRRRLAYNEQFF.

This clonotype showed up many times. The chain carries TRBV5-1 and TRBJ2-2; the D gene could be TRBD1 or TRBD2 (5 bases each). The CDR3 runs 14 residues. From germline, CDR1 is SGHRS and CDR2 YFSETQ. Trimming cost V 7 bases and J 4 bases, with 14 bases left between them. The CDR3 nucleotides are TGCGCCAGCGGGGCGGGTGACCTCACCGGGGAGCTGTTTTTT. This gives the protein CASGAGDLTGELFF. The variable domain in full, completed from reference TRBV5-1 and TRBJ2-2, reads KAGVTQTPRYLIKTRGQQVTLSCSPISGHRSVSWYQQTPGQGLQFLFEYFSETQRNKGNFPGRFSGRQFSNSRSEMNVSTLELGDSALYLCASGAGDLTGELFFGEGSRLTVL.

This clonotype was counted a few times. The CDR3 DNA sequence: TGTGCCTGGAACAGAGGATCACAGAAGTCCTACGAGCAGTACTTC. Its protein product is CAWNRGSQKSYEQYF. The chain uses TRBV30 and TRBJ2-7; D not resolved. In germline, CDR1 is GTSNPN, CDR2 SVGIG (reference sequence). Trimming took off 4 bases at V and 1 base at J, with 17 bases between the two ends. This CDR3 spans 15 amino acids. Full variable domain (rest looked up from reference TRBV30 and TRBJ2-7): SQTIHQWPATLVQPVGSPLSLECTVEGTSNPNLYWYRQAAGRGLQLLFYSVGIGQISSEVPQNLSASRPQDRQFILSSKKLLLSDSGFYLCAWNRGSQKSYEQYFGPGTRLTVT.

This clonotype was detected ten times or more. This chain joins TRBV2 and TRBJ1-1; D gene uncertain. The CDR3 consists of 13 residues. Trimming shortened V by 3 bases and J by 3 bases, and 8 bases separated the two germline ends. Per germline, CDR1 SNHLY and CDR2 FYNNEI. CDR3 sequence reads: CASSDRWDTEAFF. CDR3 bases: TGTGCCAGCAGTGATCGGTGGGACACTGAAGCTTTCTTT.

The chain uses TRBV7-2 and TRBJ1-4; D is possibly TRBD1 (5 bases). CDR1 SGHTA and CDR2 FQGNSA come from the germline V gene. CDR3 length equals 13 residues. V was pared by 7 bases and J by 4 bases, with 10 bases between. The CDR3 spells CASTIQDNEKLFF. CDR3 sequence (DNA): TGTGCCAGCACAATACAGGATAATGAAAAACTGTTTTTT.

This clonotype was counted many times. The chain couples TRBV5-1 to TRBJ2-1, with 11 nucleotides matching TRBD1. Germline V gene lookup returns CDR1 SGHRS and CDR2 YFSETQ. V was pared by 3 bases and J by 8 bases, with 4 bases of the junction left unmatched. This CDR3 has 14 amino acids. The DNA for the CDR3 is TGCGCCAGCAGCTGGGGACAGGGGGAGGATGAGCAGTTCTTC. Protein: CASSWGQGEDEQFF.

This clonotype was found many times. The chain couples TRBV7-6 to TRBJ1-2, with D unresolved. Germline values: CDR1 SGHVS, CDR2 FNYEAQ. Trimming pared 5 bases from V and 5 bases from J, leaving 12 bases between. The CDR3 is 13 residues long. The CDR3, as DNA: TGTGCCAGCAGCCGAGGACGCGGGTATGGCTACACCTTC. Translation gives CASSRGRGYGYTF. The whole variable domain, filled in from reference TRBV7-6 and TRBJ1-2, reads GAGVSQSPRYKVTKRGQDVALRCDPISGHVSLYWYRQALGQGPEFLTYFNYEAQQDKSGLPNDRFSAERPEGSISTLTIQRTEQRDSAMYRCASSRGRGYGYTFGSGTRLTVV.

This clonotype was counted ten times or more. Here the CDR3 reads CASRKAFLSTDTQYF. The CDR3 DNA is TGTGCCAGCAGGAAGGCTTTTCTAAGCACAGATACGCAGTATTTT. V is TRBV2 and J is TRBJ2-3; D uncertain. V was pared by 6 bases and J by 0 bases, with 13 bases between. CDR3 length equals 15 residues. In germline, CDR1 is SNHLY, CDR2 FYNNEI.

This clonotype was counted between two and nine times. This chain uses TRBV4-1 with TRBJ2-1; TRBD2 matches 9 bases. J gave up 9 bases and V 0 bases, and 9 bases lay outside the gene matches. The CDR3 has 16 residues. Germline lookup yields CDR1 MGHRA and CDR2 YSYEKL. The CDR3 spells CASSQEVAGVVGEQFF. The DNA of the CDR3 is TGCGCCAGCAGCCAAGAAGTAGCGGGAGTCGTTGGTGAGCAGTTCTTC.

Remarks on this clonotype: At one of its ends the junction is not consistent with the germline gene, which may arise from a read error. The chain is built from TRBV27 and TRBJ2-3; D is perhaps TRBD2 (6 bases). The CDR3 consists of 14 residues. The germline V gene has CDR1 MNHEY and CDR2 SMNVEV (reference sequence). This chain's CDR3 is CASSSRTSIDTQYF. CDR3 in DNA: TGTGCCAGCAGTTCGCGTACTAGCATAGATACGCAGTATTTT.

At least ten counts were recorded for this clonotype. The chain employs TRBV10-3 and TRBJ2-2, with 11 bases lining up with TRBD2. V shed 6 bases and J 1 base; nucleotides not matched to a gene: 4. The CDR3 runs to 16 residues. The V gene's germline CDR1 is ENHRY and CDR2 SYGVKD. CDR3 sequence: CAIRALAGENTGELFF. CDR3 in DNA: TGTGCCATCAGAGCACTAGCGGGGGAGAACACCGGGGAGCTGTTTTTT.

This clonotype was seen many times. The rearrangement joins TRBV29-1 to TRBJ2-1; D uncertain. The CDR3 runs to 12 residues. Trimming stripped 3 bases from V and 5 bases from J, with 8 bases between. CDR1 and CDR2 from the germline V gene are SQVTM and ANQGSEA. CDR3 loop: CSVDSRDNEQFF. The CDR3 region has the DNA TGCAGCGTTGATAGCCGTGACAATGAGCAGTTCTTC.

This clonotype turned up a few times. The chain recombines TRBV6-1 with TRBJ2-1; 14 bases match TRBD2. Looked up from germline, CDR1 is MNHNS and CDR2 is SASEGT. V was pared by 5 bases and J by 0 bases, with 6 bases of the junction left unmatched. The CDR3 sequence is 18 residues long. The CDR3: CASSPTSGRGNSYNEQFF. CDR3 in DNA: TGTGCCAGCAGTCCGACTAGCGGGAGGGGGAACTCCTACAATGAGCAGTTCTTC.

The sample holds many counts of this clonotype. The CDR3 here is CAWSRTGGAQYF. CDR3 DNA sequence: TGTGCCTGGAGTCGGACAGGGGGCGCGCAGTACTTC. V gene TRBV30 combines with J gene TRBJ2-7; 11 bases line up with TRBD1. Unmatched junction bases numbered 3, after V lost 2 bases and J lost 9 bases. This CDR3 contains 12 residues. Germline loops: CDR1 GTSNPN, CDR2 SVGIG (reference sequence).

The chain employs TRBV2 and TRBJ1-4; D gene ambiguous. The V gene lost 9 bases and the J gene lost 6 bases, with 5 bases spanning the gap. The CDR3 spans 10 residues. Germline V CDR1 and CDR2: SNHLY, FYNNEI. CDR3 in DNA: TGTGCCAGTTGGCATGAAAAACTGTTTTTT. This encodes CASWHEKLFF.

Worth noting for this clonotype: This may come from a read error, since a much larger clone is one base off. V and J are TRBV7-2 and TRBJ2-1, with 8 bases matching TRBD2. The V segment lost 3 bases and the J segment 4 bases; nucleotides outside the gene matches: 8. The CDR3 extends over 16 amino acids. Germline values: CDR1 SGHTA, CDR2 FQGNSA. CDR3 sequence reads: CASSFKAGRAYNEQFF. CDR3 bases: TGTGCCAGCAGCTTTAAGGCCGGGAGGGCTTACAATGAGCAGTTCTTC.

This clonotype was picked up many times. The V and J genes are TRBV7-2 and TRBJ2-5; 7 nucleotides align to TRBD2. Trimming removed 5 bases from V and 1 base from J; junction bases left unmatched: 7. The CDR3 is 15 residues long. Germline CDR1 SGHTA, CDR2 FQGNSA. The CDR3 nucleotides are TGTGCCAGCAGCCTCGGCGGGAGAGGCCAAGAGACCCAGTACTTC. Translation: CASSLGGRGQETQYF.

This chain joins TRBV3-1 and TRBJ2-7; the match to TRBD1 covers 8 bases. Losses at the gene ends were 1 base for V and 3 bases for J; bases not matched to a gene: 5. Germline assignment: CDR1 LGHDT and CDR2 YNNKEL (reference sequence). The CDR3 contains 15 residues. The CDR3 region has the DNA TGTGCCAGCAGCCAAGTACAGGGGGTTATCTACGAGCAGTACTTC. Translated: CASSQVQGVIYEQYF.

The table lists this clonotype with many counts. This rearrangement joins TRBV20-1 to TRBJ2-7, with D possibly being TRBD2 (6 bases). Trimming stripped 3 bases from V and 0 bases from J, with 15 bases between. This CDR3 region has 15 residues. CDR1 is DFQATT, CDR2 SNEGSKA, per germline (reference sequence). The CDR3 region is CSARAPGLSSYEQYF. CDR3 coding DNA: TGCAGTGCTAGGGCCCCGGGACTGAGCTCCTACGAGCAGTACTTC.